A single sample gave rise to the 6 T cell receptor beta chains below, sequenced in a study of control samples from healthy donors and cancer patients. Profiling relied on immunoSEQ multiplex PCR, and the TCRdb table lists in-frame clones only, not all of them. The table shows around 130,000 clones, with approximately 91% occurring only once. The sequenced material came from blood. The source is a man aged 50 or older in good health.

This chain links TRBV28 with TRBJ1-2; D remains ambiguous. Germline lookup yields CDR1 MDHEN and CDR2 SYDVKM. V gave up 3 bases and J gave up 5 bases, with 16 bases separating them. The CDR3 has 15 amino acids. The CDR3 loop reads CASSFMSQRLYGYTF. CDR3 coding DNA: TGTGCCAGCAGTTTTATGAGTCAGCGGCTTTATGGCTACACCTTC.

The CDR3 is CASSTLRNYEQYF. In nucleotides, the CDR3 is TGTGCCAGCAGCACTCTTAGGAACTACGAGCAGTACTTC. V gene TRBV12-3 or TRBV12-4 combines with J gene TRBJ2-7; D not certain. Trimming took 6 bases from V and 3 from J, leaving 12 bases between them. The CDR3 covers 13 residues.

The CDR3 loop reads CASSQAVNSPLHF. The CDR3, as DNA: TGTGCCAGCAGCCAAGCTGTAAATTCACCCCTCCACTTT. The chain couples TRBV14 to TRBJ1-6; no clear D. Between the trimmed V and J ends, which lost 1 base and 7 bases, there was a span of 5 bases. The CDR3 has 13 amino acids. Germline V gene lookup returns CDR1 SGHDN and CDR2 FVKESK. Full variable domain (remainder filled in from reference TRBV14 and TRBJ1-6): EAGVTQFPSHSVIEKGQTVTLRCDPISGHDNLYWYRRVMGKEIKFLLHFVKESKQDESGMPNNRFLAERTGGTYSTLKVQPAELEDSGVYFCASSQAVNSPLHFGNGTRLTVT.

The genes are TRBV12-2 and TRBJ1-3. TRBV12-2 is a documented pseudogene. CDR3 length: 16 amino acids. The CDR3 spells CAHFVRWTTWVYTIYF. As DNA, the CDR3 is TGTGCCCACTTTGTTCGATGGACCACGTGGGTCTACACCATATATTTT.

The V call is TRBV4-2, the J call TRBJ2-2, with a possible D match to TRBD2 (5 bases). The germline V gene has CDR1 LGHNA and CDR2 YNFKEQ. V was trimmed by 3 bases and J by 10 bases, leaving 18 bases between them. CDR3 length: 15 residues. CDR3 sequence: CASSQAASLSAELFF. Here the CDR3 DNA reads TGTGCCAGCAGCCAGGCGGCTAGCCTGTCGGCGGAGCTGTTTTTT.

The sample holds one count of this clone. The rearrangement uses TRBV7-2 and TRBJ2-5; D remains unclear. Trimming took off 1 base at V and 2 bases at J, with 5 bases between the two ends. This CDR3 is 13 amino acids long. Germline CDR1 reads SGHTA; CDR2 reads FQGNSA. CDR3 in amino acids: CASSLGAQETQYF. The DNA for the CDR3 is TGTGCCAGCAGCTTAGGGGCACAAGAGACCCAGTACTTC.